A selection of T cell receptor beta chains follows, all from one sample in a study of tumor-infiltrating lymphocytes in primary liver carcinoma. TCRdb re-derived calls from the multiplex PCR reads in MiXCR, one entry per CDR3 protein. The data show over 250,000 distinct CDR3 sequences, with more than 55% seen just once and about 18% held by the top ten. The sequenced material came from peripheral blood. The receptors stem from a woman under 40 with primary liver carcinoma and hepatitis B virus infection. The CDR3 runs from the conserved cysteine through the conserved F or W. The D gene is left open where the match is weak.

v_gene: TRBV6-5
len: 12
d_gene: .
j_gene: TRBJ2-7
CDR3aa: CASGVGTYEQYF

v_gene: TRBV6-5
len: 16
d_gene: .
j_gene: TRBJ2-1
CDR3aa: CASSLVRTGGFSEQFF

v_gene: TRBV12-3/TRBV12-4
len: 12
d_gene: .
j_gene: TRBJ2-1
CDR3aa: CASSFYGSEQFF

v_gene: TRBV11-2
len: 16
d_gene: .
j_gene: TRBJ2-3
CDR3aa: CASSLALVGGTDTQYF

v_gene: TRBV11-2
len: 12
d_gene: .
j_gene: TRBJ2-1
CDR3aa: CASSLADNEQFF

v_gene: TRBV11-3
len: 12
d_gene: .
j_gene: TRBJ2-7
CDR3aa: CGSSVSGNEQYF

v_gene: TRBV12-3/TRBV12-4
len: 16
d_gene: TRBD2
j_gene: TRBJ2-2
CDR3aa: CASSAHGLAGTGELFF

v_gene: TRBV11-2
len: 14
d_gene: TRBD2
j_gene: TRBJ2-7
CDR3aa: CASSQAGGVDGQCF

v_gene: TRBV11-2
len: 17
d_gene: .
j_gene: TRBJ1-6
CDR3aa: CASSLNRRLTDNSPLHF

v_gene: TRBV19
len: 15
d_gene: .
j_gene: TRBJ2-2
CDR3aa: CASSMGTANTGELFF

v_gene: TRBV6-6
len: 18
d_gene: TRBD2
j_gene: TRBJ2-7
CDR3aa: CASSYSSLAGGQTYEQYF

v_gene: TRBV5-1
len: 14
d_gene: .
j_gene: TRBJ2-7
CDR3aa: CASRSGTPGIAQYF

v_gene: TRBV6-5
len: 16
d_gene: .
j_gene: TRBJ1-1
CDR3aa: CASSYSYLERSTEAFF

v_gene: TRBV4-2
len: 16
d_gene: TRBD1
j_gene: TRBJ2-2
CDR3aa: CAGSQASTGKTGELFF

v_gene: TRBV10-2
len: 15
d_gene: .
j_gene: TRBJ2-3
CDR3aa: CASTGRGVRTDTQYF

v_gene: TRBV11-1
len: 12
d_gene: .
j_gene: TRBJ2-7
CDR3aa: CASSFMGYEQYF

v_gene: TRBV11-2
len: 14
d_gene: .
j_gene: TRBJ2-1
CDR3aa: CASSLSGSYDGQFF

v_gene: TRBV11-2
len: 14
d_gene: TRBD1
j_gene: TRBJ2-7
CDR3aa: CASNFRDSTYEQYF

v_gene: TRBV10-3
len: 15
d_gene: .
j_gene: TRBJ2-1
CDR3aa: CAISGVSPPHNEQFF

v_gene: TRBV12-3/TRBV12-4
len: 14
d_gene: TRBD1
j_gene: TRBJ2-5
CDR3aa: CASSSSTGGETQYF

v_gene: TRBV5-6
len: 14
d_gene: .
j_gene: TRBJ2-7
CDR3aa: CASSLGAAAYEQYF

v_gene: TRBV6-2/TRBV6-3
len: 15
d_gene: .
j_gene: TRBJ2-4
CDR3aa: CSSSYRLEGKNIQYF

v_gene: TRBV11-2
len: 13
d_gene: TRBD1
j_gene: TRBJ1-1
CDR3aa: CPGSLATGIQAFF

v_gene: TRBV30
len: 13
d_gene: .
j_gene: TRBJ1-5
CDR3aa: CARSVTPHQPQHF

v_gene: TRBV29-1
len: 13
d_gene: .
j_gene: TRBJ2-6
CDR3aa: CSVQGTGANILTF

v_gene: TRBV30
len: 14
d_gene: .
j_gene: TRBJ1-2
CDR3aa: CAWRWGARNYGYTF

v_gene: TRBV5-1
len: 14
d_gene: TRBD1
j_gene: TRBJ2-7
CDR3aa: CASSLVGQGNEQYF

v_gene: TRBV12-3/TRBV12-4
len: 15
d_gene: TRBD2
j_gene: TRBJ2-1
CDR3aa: CASRLLAGVGNEQFF

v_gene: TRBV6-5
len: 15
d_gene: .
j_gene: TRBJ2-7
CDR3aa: CASSYSRGAGYKQYF

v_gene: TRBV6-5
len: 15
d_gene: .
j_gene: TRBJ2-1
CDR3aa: CASSYGISSYNEQFF

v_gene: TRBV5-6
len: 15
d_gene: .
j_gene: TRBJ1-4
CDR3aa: CASSLAGVANEKLFF

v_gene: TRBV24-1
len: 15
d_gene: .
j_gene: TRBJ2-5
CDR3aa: CATSVWGQLQETQYF

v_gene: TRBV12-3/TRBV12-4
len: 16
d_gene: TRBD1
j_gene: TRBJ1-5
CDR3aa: CASSQQGRTSNQPQHF

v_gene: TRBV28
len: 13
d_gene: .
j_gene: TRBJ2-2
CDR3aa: CASRDPGAGELFF

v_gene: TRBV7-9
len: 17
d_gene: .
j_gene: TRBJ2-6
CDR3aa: CTSSFSGPHSGANVLTF

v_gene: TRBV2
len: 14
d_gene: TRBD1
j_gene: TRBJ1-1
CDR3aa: CASSDWTGVQEAFF

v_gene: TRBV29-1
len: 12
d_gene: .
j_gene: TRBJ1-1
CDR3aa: CSASGGSTEAFF

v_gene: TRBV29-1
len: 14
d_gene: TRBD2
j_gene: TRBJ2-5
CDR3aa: CSVGLRGYQETQYF

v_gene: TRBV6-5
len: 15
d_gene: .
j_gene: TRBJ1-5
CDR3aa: CASSPYRHNNQPQHF

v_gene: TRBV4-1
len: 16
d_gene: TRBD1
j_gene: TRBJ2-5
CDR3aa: CASSQTPDREQETQYF

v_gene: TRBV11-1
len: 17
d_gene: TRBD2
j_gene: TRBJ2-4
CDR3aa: CASSFPGTSGTKNIQCF

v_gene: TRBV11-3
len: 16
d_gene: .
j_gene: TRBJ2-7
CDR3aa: CASSLESVPSLYEQYF

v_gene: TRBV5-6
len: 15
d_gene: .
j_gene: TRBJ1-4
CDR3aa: CARSDWTETNEKLFF

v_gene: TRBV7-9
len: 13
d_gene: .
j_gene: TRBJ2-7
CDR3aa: CTSSLGGDYEQYF

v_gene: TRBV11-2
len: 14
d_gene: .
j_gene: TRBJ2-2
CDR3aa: CASSQREAGGELFF

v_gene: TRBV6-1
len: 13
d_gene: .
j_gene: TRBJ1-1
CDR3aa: CASSESQGYEAFF

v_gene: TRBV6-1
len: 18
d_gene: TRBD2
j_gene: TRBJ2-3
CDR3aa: CASSEAKSGRGLTDTQYF

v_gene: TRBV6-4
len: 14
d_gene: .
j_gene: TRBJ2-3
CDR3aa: CASSETSTSDTQYF

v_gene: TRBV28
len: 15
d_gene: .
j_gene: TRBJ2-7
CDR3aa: CASSPTWGGTHKQYF

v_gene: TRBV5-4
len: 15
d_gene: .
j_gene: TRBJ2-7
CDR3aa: CASSPFRDATLTQYF

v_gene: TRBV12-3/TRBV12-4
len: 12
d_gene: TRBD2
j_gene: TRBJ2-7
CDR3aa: CATRRPTGGQYF

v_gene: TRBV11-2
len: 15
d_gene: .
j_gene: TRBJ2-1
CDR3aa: CASSDGTCAVNERFF

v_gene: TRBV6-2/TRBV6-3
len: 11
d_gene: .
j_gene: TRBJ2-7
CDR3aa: CASSYQAEQYF

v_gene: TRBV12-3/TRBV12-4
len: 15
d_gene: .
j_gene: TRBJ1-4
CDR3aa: CATRKAGQRQEKLFF

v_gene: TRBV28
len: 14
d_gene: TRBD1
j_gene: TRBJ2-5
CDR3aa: CASSRDRVQETQYF